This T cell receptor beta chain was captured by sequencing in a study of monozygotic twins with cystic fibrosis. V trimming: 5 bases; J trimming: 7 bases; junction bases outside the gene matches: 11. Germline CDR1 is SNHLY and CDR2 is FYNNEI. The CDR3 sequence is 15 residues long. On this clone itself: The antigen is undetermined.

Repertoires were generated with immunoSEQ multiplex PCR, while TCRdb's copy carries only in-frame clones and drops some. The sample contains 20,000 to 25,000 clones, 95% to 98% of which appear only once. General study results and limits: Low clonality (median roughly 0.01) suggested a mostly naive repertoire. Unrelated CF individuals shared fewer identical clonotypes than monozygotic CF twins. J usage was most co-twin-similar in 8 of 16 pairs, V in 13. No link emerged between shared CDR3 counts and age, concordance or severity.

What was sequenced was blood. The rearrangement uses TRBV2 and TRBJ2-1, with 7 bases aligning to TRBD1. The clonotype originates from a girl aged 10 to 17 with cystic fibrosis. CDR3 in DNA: TGTGCCAGCAGTCCAAGGGGGCCATATGGGAATGAGCAGTTCTTC. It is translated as CASSPRGPYGNEQFF.